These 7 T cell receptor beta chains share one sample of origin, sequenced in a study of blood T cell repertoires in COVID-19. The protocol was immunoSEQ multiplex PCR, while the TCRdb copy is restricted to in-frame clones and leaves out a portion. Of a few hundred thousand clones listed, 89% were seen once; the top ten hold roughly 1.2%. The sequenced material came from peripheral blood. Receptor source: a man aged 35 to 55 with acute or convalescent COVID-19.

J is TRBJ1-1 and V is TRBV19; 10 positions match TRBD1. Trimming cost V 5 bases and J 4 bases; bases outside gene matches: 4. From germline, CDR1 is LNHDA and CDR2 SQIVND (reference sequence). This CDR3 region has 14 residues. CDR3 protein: CASSVRQGATEAFF. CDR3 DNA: TGTGCCAGTAGTGTCAGACAGGGGGCCACTGAAGCTTTCTTT.

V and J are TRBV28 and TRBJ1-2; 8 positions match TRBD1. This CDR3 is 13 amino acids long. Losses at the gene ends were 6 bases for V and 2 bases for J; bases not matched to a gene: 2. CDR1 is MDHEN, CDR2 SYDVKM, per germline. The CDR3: CASRRQGNYGYTF. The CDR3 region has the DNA TGTGCCAGCAGACGACAGGGGAACTATGGCTACACCTTC.

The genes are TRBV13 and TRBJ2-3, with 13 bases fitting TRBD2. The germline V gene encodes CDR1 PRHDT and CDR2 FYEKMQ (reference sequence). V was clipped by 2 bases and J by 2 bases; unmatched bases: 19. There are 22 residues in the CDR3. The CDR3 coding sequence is TGTGCCAGCAGCTTACGGGATGGACTAGCGGGAGTCCGATCAACGATCACAGATACGCAGTATTTT. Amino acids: CASSLRDGLAGVRSTITDTQYF.

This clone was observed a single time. The CDR3 DNA follows: TGTGCCACCAGTGGTCCTAGCGGGACGGCCTACAATGAGCAGTTCTTC. Its protein product is CATSGPSGTAYNEQFF. This chain joins TRBV24-1 and TRBJ2-1, with 9 bases matching TRBD2. Looked up from germline, CDR1 is KGHDR and CDR2 is SFDVKD. The CDR3 spans 16 residues. The V segment lost 5 bases and the J segment 2 bases; nucleotides outside the gene matches: 6.

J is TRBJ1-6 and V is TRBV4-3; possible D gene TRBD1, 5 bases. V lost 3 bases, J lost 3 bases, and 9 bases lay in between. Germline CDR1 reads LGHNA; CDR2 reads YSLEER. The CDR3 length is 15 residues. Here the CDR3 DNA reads TGCGCCAGCAGCCAGCGGACAAACTATAATTCACCCCTCCACTTT. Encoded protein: CASSQRTNYNSPLHF.

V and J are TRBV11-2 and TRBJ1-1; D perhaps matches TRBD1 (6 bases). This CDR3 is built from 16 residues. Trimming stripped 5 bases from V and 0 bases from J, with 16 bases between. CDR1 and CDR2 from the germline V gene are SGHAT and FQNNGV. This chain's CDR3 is CASSLWGGQMNTEAFF. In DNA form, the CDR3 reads TGTGCCAGCAGCCTGTGGGGGGGGCAGATGAACACTGAAGCTTTCTTT.

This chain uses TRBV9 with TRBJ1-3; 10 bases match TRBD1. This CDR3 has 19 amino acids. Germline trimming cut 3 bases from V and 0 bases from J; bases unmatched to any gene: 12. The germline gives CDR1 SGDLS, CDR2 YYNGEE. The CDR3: CASSARDRGFIHSGNTIYF. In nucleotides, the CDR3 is TGTGCCAGCAGCGCCCGGGACAGGGGTTTCATCCACTCTGGAAACACCATATATTTT.